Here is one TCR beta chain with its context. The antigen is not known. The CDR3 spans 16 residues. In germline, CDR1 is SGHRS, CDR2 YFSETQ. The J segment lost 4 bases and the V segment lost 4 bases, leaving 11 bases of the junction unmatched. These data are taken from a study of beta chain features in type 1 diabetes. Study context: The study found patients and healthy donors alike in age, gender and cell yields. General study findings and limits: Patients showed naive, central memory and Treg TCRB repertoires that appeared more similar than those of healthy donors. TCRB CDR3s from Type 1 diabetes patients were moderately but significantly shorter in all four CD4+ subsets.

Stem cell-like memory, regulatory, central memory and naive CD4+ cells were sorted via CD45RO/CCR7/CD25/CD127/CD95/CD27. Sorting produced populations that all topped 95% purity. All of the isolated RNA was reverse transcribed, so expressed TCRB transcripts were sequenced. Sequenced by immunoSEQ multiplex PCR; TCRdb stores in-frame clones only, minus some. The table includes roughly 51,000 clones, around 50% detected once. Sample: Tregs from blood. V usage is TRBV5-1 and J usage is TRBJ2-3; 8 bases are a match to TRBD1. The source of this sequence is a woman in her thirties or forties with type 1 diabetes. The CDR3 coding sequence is TGCGCCAGCAGCCACCTTCGAGCAGGGGGCGCAGATACGCAGTATTTT. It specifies CASSHLRAGGADTQYF. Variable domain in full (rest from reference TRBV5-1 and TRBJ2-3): KAGVTQTPRYLIKTRGQQVTLSCSPISGHRSVSWYQQTPGQGLQFLFEYFSETQRNKGNFPGRFSGRQFSNSRSEMNVSTLELGDSALYLCASSHLRAGGADTQYFGPGTRLTVL.